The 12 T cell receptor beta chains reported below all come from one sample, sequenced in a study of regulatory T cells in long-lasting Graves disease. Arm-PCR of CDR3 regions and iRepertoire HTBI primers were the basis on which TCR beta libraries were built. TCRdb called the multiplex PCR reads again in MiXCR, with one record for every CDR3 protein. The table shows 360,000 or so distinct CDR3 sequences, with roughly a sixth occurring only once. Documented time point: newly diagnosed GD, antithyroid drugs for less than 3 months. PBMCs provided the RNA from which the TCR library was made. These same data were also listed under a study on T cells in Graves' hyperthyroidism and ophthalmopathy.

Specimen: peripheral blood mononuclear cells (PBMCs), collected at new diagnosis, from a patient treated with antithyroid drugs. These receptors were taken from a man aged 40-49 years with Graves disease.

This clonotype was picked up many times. CDR3 region: CASSQRGITEAFF. In DNA form, the CDR3 reads TGTGCCAGCTCACAACGGGGGATCACTGAAGCTTTCTTT. This sequence joins TRBV18 and TRBJ1-1, with a possible D match to TRBD1 (5 bases). V gave up 4 bases and J gave up 4 bases, with 10 bases separating them. The CDR3 sequence is 13 residues long. CDR1 KGHSH and CDR2 LQKENI come from the germline V gene.

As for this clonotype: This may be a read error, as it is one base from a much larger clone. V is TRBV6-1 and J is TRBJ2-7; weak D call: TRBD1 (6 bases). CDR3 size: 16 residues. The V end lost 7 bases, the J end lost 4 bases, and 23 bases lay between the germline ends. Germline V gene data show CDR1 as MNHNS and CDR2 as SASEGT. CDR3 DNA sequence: TGTGCCAGCAAGAAGTTAACCGGGGCAGGGGCTTACGAGCAGTACTTC. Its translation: CASKKLTGAGAYEQYF.

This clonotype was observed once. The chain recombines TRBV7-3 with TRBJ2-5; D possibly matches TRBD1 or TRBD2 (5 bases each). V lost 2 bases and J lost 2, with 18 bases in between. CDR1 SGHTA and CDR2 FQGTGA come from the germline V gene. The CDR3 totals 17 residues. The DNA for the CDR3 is TGTGCCAGCAGCTTAGCTCGAGGGCAGGGAAGACAAGAGACCCAGTACTTC. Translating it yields CASSLARGQGRQETQYF. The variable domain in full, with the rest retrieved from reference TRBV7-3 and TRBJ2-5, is GAGVSQTPSNKVTEKGKYVELRCDPISGHTALYWYRQSLGQGPEFLIYFQGTGAADDSGLPNDRFFAVRPEGSVSTLKIQRTERGDSAVYLCASSLARGQGRQETQYFGPGTRLLVL.

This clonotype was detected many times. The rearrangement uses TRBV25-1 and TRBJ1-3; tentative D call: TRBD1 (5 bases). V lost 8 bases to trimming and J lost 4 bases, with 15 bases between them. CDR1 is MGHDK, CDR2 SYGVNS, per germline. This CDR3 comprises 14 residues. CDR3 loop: CASARWGDGNTIYF. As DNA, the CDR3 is TGTGCCAGCGCTCGGTGGGGCGACGGAAACACCATATATTTT.

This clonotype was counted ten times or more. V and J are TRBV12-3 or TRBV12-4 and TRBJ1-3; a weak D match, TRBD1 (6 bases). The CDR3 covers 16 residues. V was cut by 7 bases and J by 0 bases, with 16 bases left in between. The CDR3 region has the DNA TGTGCCAGCACCAACCCTAGACAGGTCTCTGGAAACACCATATATTTT. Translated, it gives CASTNPRQVSGNTIYF.

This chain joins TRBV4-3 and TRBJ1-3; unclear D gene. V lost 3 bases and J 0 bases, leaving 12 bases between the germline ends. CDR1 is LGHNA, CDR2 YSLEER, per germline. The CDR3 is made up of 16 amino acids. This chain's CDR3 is CASSHILPVSGNTIYF. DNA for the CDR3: TGCGCCAGCAGCCATATTCTTCCCGTCTCTGGAAACACCATATATTTT.

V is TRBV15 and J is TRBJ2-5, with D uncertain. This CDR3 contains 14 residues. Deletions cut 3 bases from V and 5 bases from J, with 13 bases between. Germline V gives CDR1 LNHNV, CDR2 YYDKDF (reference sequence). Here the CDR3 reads CATSRILLTETQYF. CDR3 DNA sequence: TGTGCCACCAGCAGGATCCTTCTTACGGAGACCCAGTACTTC.

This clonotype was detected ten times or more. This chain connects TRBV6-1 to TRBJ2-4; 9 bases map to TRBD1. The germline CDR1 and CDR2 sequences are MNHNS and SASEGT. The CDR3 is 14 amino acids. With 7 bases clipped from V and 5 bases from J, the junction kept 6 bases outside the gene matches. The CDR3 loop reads CASTRTGGQNIQYF. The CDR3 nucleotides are TGTGCCAGCACCCGAACAGGGGGCCAAAACATTCAGTACTTC.

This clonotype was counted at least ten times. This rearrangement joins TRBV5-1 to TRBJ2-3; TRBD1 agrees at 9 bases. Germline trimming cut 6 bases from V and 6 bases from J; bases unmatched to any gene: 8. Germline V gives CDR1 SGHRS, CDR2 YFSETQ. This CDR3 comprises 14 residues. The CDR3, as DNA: TGCGCCAGCACTGACAGGGGGGAAGGGGATACGCAGTATTTT. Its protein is CASTDRGEGDTQYF. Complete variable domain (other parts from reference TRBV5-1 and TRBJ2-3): KAGVTQTPRYLIKTRGQQVTLSCSPISGHRSVSWYQQTPGQGLQFLFEYFSETQRNKGNFPGRFSGRQFSNSRSEMNVSTLELGDSALYLCASTDRGEGDTQYFGPGTRLTVL.

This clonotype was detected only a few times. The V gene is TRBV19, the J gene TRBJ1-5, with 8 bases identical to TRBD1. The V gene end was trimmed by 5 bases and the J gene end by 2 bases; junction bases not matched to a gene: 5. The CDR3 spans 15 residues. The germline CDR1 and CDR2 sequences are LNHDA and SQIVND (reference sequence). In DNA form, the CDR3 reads TGTGCCAGTAGTCGACAGGGACAGGGCAATCAGCCCCAGCATTTT. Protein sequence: CASSRQGQGNQPQHF.

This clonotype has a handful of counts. CDR3 protein: CASSEQGDSYEQYF. CDR3 nucleotide sequence: TGTGCCAGCAGTGAACAGGGGGACTCCTACGAGCAGTACTTC. This chain links TRBV25-1 with TRBJ2-7; 7 bases are shared with TRBD1. The CDR3 length is 14 residues. The germline CDR1 and CDR2 sequences are MGHDK and SYGVNS. V shed 2 bases, J shed 0 bases, and the junction held 1 base outside the gene matches.

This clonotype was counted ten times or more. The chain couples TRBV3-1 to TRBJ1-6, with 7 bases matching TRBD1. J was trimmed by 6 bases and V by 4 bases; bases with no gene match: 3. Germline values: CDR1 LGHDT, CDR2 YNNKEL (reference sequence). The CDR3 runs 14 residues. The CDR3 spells CASSPHRGNSPLHF. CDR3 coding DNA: TGTGCCAGCAGCCCACACAGGGGTAATTCACCCCTCCACTTT.